The clone carrying this T cell receptor (beta chain) was observed a handful of times. Its antigen remains unknown. Gene names are the mouse ones. The read ends 4 residues shy of where the CDR3 ends; the end is completed using the germline J gene. Other nucleotide sequences from this sample produce the same CDR3. This sample is drawn from a study of CD8+ T cells in alopecia areata. Study at large: Donors of skin were C3H/HeJ mice aged roughly 6-13 months with spontaneous alopecia, and recipients were approximately 7-10-week-old female C3H/HeJ mice.

RNA extraction was followed by reverse transcription into cDNA, which acted as the sequencing template. Measured with immunoSEQ multiplex PCR; TCRdb has only the in-frame clones, and not every one. The sample was found to contain 200,000 to 300,000 clones, and every one recurs. Findings and caveats of the study: Relative to mice, TCR sharing across patients was less clear, a difference possibly HLA-related.

Pooled cutaneous lymph node cells were sorted using CD4, CD8alpha, NKG2D, NKG2ACE and other markers. The CDR3 is made up of 13 amino acids. CDR1 is LGHNA, CDR2 YNLKQL, per germline (reference sequence). The clonotype originates from a C3H/HeJ mouse with alopecia areata. The mouse line has the MHC haplotype H2-k. The sample comprised CD4+ T cells sorted from a lymph node. V usage is TRBV5 and J usage is TRBJ2-3, with 8 bases aligning to TRBD1. CDR3 in amino acids: CASSPTGVETLYF. CDR3 DNA, as far as it was read: TGTGCCAGCAGCCCGACAGGGGTAGAA.